This TCR beta chain was sequenced during a study of low-dose radiotherapy and immunotherapy resistance in tumors. This clonotype qualifies as medium-sized. The V gene's germline CDR1 is SGHDT and CDR2 YYEEEE. The V and J ends lost 4 bases and 6 bases, in that order; junction bases with no gene match: 11. The CDR3 is 15 residues long. Time point described: before trial treatment. With TRAV- and TRBV-specific primers, first-strand cDNA was made, covering the alpha and beta chains. Amplification, which lasted about 20 PCR cycles, used a constant-region primer and V-primer adapter to amplify TCRs. TCRdb used MiXCR to reprocess the reads, holding one entry per CDR3 protein. The profile shows 75,000 to 95,000 distinct CDR3 sequences, 15% to 20% of them singletons.

This clonotype was sampled from a male donor with prostate cancer. Sequencing used PBMCs, obtained before treatment. J is TRBJ2-7 and V is TRBV5-6, with TRBD2 identical over 9 bases. The CDR3 here is CASSGTSRQPREQYF. The CDR3 DNA is TGTGCCAGCAGCGGGACTAGCAGACAACCCCGCGAGCAGTACTTC.